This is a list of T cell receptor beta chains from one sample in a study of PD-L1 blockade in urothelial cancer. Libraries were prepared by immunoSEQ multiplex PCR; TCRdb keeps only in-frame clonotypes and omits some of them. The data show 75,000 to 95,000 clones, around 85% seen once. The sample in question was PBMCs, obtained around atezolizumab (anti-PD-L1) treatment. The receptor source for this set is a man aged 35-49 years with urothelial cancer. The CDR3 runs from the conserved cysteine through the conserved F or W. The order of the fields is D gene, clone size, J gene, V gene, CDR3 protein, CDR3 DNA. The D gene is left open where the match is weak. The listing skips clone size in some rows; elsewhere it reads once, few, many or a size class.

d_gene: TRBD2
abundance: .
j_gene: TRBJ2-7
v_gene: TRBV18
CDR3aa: CASSPLSGSSYEQYF
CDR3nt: TGTGCCAGCTCACCCCTCAGCGGGAGTAGCTACGAGCAGTACTTC

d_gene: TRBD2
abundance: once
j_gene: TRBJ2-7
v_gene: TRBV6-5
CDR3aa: CASSSGLGEQYF
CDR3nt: TGTGCCAGCAGTTCGGGACTAGGCGAGCAGTACTTC

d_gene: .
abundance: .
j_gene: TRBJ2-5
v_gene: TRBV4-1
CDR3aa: CASSQWRGETQYF
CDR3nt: TGCGCCAGCAGCCAATGGCGGGGAGAGACCCAGTACTTC

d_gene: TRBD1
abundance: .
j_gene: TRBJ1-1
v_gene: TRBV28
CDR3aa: CASLSTGGSTEAFF
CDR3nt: TGTGCCAGCCTTTCAACAGGGGGGAGCACTGAAGCTTTCTTT

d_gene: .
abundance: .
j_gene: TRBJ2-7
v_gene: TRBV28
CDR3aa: CASSSLLQLMSYEQYF
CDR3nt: TGTGCCAGCAGTTCCCTATTACAACTAATGTCCTACGAGCAGTACTTC

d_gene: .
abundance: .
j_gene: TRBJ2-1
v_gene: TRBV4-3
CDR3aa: CASSQNSNLGEQFF
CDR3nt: TGCGCCAGCAGCCAGAATAGCAATCTGGGTGAGCAGTTCTTC

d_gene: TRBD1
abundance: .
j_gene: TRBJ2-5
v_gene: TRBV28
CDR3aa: CASSLGDRTQETQYF
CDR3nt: TGTGCCAGCAGTTTAGGGGACAGGACCCAAGAGACCCAGTACTTC

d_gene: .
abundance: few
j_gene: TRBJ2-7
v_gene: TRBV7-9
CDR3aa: CASSSHYEQYF
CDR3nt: TGTGCCAGCAGCTCACACTACGAGCAGTACTTC

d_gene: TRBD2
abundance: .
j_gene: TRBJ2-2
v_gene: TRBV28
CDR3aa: CATGGGAGTGELFF
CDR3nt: TGTGCCACCGGGGGGGGCGCAGGCACCGGGGAGCTGTTTTTT

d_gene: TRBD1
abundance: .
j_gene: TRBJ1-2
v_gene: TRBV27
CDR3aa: CASRPTGGGYGYTF
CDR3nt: TGTGCCAGCAGACCGACAGGGGGGGGTTATGGCTACACCTTC

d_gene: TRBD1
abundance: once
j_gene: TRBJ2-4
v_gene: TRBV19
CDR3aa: CASSMDREFDIQYF
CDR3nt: TGTGCCAGTAGTATGGACAGGGAGTTTGACATTCAGTACTTC

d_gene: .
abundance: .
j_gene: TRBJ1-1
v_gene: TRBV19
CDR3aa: CASSLYSGEAFF
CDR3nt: TGTGCCAGTAGCCTATATTCCGGTGAAGCTTTCTTT

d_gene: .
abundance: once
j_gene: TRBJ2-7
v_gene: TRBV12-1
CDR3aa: CASSTGQAVGLAPKAASEQYF
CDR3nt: TGTGCCAGCAGCACGGGACAGGCGGTCGGACTAGCGCCGAAAGCCGCGTCCGAGCAGTACTTC

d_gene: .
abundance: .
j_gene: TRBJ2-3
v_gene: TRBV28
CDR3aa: CASSASGGGGTDTQYF
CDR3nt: TGTGCCAGCAGTGCGAGCGGAGGAGGAGGCACAGATACGCAGTATTTT

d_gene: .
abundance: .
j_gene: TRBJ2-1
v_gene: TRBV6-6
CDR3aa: CASSYPQGSGNEQFF
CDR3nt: TGTGCCAGCAGTTACCCGCAGGGGTCGGGCAATGAGCAGTTCTTC

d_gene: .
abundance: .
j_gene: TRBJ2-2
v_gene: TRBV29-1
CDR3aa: CSVEGGGRESPGELFF
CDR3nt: TGCAGCGTTGAAGGTGGGGGGCGGGAGTCCCCCGGGGAGCTGTTTTTT

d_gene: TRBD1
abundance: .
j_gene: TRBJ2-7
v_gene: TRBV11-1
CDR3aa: CASSLGGTGKEQYF
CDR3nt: TGTGCCAGCAGCTTAGGGGGGACAGGGAAGGAGCAGTACTTC

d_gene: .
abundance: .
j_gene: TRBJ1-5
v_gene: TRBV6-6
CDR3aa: CASRDPPGLNQPQHF
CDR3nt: TGTGCCAGCAGGGATCCACCAGGGCTCAATCAGCCCCAGCATTTT

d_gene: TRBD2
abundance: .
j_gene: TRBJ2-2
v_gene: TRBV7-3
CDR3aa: CASSLDGRGTGELFF
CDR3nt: TGTGCCAGCAGCTTAGACGGGAGGGGTACCGGGGAGCTGTTTTTT

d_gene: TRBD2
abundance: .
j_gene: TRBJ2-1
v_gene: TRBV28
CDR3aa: CASSFRGGNEQFF
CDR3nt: TGTGCCAGCAGTTTTCGGGGGGGCAATGAGCAGTTCTTC

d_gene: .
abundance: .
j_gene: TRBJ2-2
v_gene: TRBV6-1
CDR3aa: CASSKTGNGELFF
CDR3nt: TGTGCCAGCAGTAAAACAGGGAACGGGGAGCTGTTTTTT

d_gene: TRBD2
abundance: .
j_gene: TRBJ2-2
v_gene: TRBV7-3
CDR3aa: CASTRLAGGSPGELFF
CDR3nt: TGTGCCAGCACGAGATTAGCGGGAGGGAGCCCCGGGGAGCTGTTTTTT

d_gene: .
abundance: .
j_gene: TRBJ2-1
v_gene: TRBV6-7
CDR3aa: CASSRNRVSVYNEQFF
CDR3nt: TGTGCCAGCAGCAGAAACCGCGTTAGCGTATACAATGAGCAGTTCTTC

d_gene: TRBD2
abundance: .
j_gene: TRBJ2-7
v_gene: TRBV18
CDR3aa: CASSPGERGEQYF
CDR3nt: TGTGCCAGCTCACCCGGGGAGCGGGGCGAGCAGTACTTC

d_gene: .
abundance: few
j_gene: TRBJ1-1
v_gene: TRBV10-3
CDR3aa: CAISERGAEAFF
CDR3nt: TGTGCCATCAGTGAACGGGGGGCTGAAGCTTTCTTT

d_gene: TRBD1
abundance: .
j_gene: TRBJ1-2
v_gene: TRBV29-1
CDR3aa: CSVEVAGGGGYTF
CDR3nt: TGCAGCGTTGAAGTGGCAGGGGGAGGTGGCTACACCTTC

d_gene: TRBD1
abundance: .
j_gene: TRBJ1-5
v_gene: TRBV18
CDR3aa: CASSPGQGGHQPQHF
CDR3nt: TGTGCCAGCTCACCGGGACAGGGAGGCCACCAGCCCCAGCATTTT

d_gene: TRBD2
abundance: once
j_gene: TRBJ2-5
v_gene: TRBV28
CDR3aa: CASSLPSGENQETQYF
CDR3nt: TGTGCCAGCAGTCTACCTAGCGGGGAAAACCAAGAGACCCAGTACTTC

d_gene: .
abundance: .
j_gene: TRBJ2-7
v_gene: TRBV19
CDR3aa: CASSIGSIRGEQYF
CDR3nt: TGTGCCAGTAGTATTGGTTCTATAAGGGGCGAGCAGTACTTC

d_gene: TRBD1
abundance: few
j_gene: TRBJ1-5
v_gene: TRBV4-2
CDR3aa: CASSQAGTGGLSQPQHF
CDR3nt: TGTGCCAGCAGCCAGGCCGGGACAGGGGGCCTCAGTCAGCCCCAGCATTTT

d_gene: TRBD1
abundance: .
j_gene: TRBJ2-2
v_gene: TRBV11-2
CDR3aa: CASSSGTGGTGELFF
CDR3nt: TGTGCCAGCAGCTCGGGGACAGGGGGCACCGGGGAGCTGTTTTTT

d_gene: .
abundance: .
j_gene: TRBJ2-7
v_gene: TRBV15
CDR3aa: CATSRDGAGESYEQYF
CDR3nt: TGTGCCACCAGCAGAGATGGAGCAGGGGAATCCTACGAGCAGTACTTC

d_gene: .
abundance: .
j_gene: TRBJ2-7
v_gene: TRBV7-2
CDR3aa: CASRTGGTGSDEQYF
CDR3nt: TGTGCCAGCCGTACCGGCGGAACAGGGTCTGACGAGCAGTACTTC

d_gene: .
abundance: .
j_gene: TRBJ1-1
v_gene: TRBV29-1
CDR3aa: CSVREQAAFF
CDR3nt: TGCAGCGTGCGAGAACAGGCGGCTTTCTTT

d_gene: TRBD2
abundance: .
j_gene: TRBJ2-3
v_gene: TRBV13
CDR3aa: CASSLGRAGGTRADTQYF
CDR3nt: TGTGCCAGCAGCTTAGGCAGAGCGGGAGGCACACGAGCAGATACGCAGTATTTT

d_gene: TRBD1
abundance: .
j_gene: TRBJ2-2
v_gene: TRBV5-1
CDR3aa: CASSSTGMNTGELFF
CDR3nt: TGCGCCAGCAGCTCGACAGGGATGAACACCGGGGAGCTGTTTTTT

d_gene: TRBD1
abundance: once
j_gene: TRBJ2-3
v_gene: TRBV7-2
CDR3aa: CASSSNRGPQDTQYF
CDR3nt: TGTGCCAGCAGCTCCAACAGGGGACCCCAGGATACGCAGTATTTT

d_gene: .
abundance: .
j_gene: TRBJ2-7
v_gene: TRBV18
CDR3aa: CASSPRGVGDEQYF
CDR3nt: TGTGCCAGCTCACCACGGGGGGTAGGGGACGAGCAGTACTTC

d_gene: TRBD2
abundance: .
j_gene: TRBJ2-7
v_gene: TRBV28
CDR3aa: CASSLASGTYEQYF
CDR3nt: TGTGCCAGCAGTTTAGCGAGCGGGACTTACGAGCAGTACTTC

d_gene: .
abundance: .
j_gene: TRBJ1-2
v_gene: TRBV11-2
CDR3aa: CASTLTGTGGYTF
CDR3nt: TGTGCCAGCACCCTCACAGGGACGGGTGGCTACACCTTC

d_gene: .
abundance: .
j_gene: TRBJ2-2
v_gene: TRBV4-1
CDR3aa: CASSQEGPGELFF
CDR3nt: TGCGCCAGCAGCCAAGAGGGCCCCGGGGAGCTGTTTTTT

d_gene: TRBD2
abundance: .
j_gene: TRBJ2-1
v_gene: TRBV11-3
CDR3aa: CASSFFSGSRDEQFF
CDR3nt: TGTGCCAGCAGCTTCTTCAGCGGGAGTAGAGATGAGCAGTTCTTC

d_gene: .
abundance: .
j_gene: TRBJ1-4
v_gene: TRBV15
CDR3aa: CATSRAGAGVGEKLFF
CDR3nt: TGTGCCACCAGCAGAGCAGGGGCAGGGGTGGGGGAAAAACTGTTTTTT

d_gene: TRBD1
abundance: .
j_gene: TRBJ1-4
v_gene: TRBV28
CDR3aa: CASSLGQGGLFF
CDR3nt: TGTGCCAGCAGTTTGGGACAGGGGGGACTGTTTTTT

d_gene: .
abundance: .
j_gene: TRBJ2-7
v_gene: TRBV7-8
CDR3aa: CASSLGGESAYEQYF
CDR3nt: TGTGCCAGCAGCTTAGGGGGAGAATCCGCCTACGAGCAGTACTTC

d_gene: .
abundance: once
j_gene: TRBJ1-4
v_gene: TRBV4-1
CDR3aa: CASSQVVGRGHEKLFF
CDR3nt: TGCGCCAGCAGCCAAGTGGTAGGCAGGGGCCATGAAAAACTGTTTTTT